Below are 28 T cell receptor beta chains sequenced from a single sample in a study of blood T cell repertoires in COVID-19. Repertoires were generated with immunoSEQ multiplex PCR, while TCRdb's copy carries only in-frame clones and drops some. This table holds about 380,000 clones, about four fifths found once. Sequencing was carried out using peripheral blood. These receptors originate from a human donor with acute or convalescent COVID-19. The donor label of this sample is uncertain.

This clone was seen more than once but under ten times. V is TRBV19 and J is TRBJ2-5; D may be TRBD2 (6 bases). Looked up from germline, CDR1 is LNHDA and CDR2 is SQIVND (reference sequence). CDR3 size: 14 residues. Trimming shortened V by 5 bases and J by 6 bases, and 16 bases separated the two germline ends. CDR3 coding DNA: TGTGCCAGTAGTGAGGCAGGGACTCGGCAGACCCAGTACTTC. Its protein product is CASSEAGTRQTQYF.

This clone was recorded a few times. The J gene is TRBJ2-1, the V gene TRBV7-2; 15 bases match TRBD2. V dropped 5 bases and J dropped 6; count of bases not matched to a gene: 2. Looked up from germline, CDR1 is SGHTA and CDR2 is FQGNSA. There are 15 residues in the CDR3. In nucleotides, the CDR3 is TGTGCCAGCAGCCGGACTAGCGGGAGGGGCAATGAGCAGTTCTTC. Translation gives CASSRTSGRGNEQFF.

The chain employs TRBV25-1 and TRBJ2-5, with 9 positions matching TRBD2. J was trimmed by 4 bases and V by 6 bases; bases with no gene match: 15. CDR3 size: 17 residues. Germline values: CDR1 MGHDK, CDR2 SYGVNS. CDR3 bases: TGTGCCAGCAGCCTAAGGGGTCTAGCGGGAAGTCCAGAGACCCAGTACTTC. It is translated as CASSLRGLAGSPETQYF.

The chain links TRBV6-5 to TRBJ1-2; tentatively, D is TRBD1 (6 bases). The CDR3 length is 11 residues. V lost 8 bases and J lost 7, with 11 bases in between. Germline V gene data show CDR1 as MNHEY and CDR2 as SVGAGI. In DNA, the CDR3 is TGTGCCAGCCAGGGGAGTGGTGGCTACACCTTC. Protein product: CASQGSGGYTF.

This rearrangement joins TRBV27 to TRBJ1-2; tentative D call: TRBD1 (5 bases). This CDR3 is 15 amino acids long. The germline V and J ends were trimmed by 7 bases and 7 bases, with 22 bases remaining between them. Germline-derived CDR1 and CDR2 are MNHEY and SMNVEV (reference sequence). The CDR3 sequence is CASKGSWGVAGGYTF. The CDR3 DNA reads TGTGCCAGCAAGGGTTCCTGGGGGGTGGCCGGTGGCTACACCTTC.

The chain has TRBV6-6 and TRBJ1-1, with D perhaps TRBD1 (5 bases). CDR3 length: 13 residues. The germline V gene has CDR1 MNHNY and CDR2 SVGAGI (reference sequence). V dropped 2 bases and J dropped 7 bases, with 11 bases sitting between them. The CDR3, as DNA: TGTGCCAGCAGTTACCACCGTGACAGTGAAGCTTTCTTT. It specifies CASSYHRDSEAFF.

The chain combines TRBV3-1 (or the pseudogene TRBV3-2) with TRBJ1-2; D not resolved. The V gene's germline CDR1 is LGHDT and CDR2 YNNKEL (reference sequence). V lost 3 bases and J 4 bases, leaving 12 bases between the germline ends. This CDR3 comprises 14 residues. CDR3 sequence (DNA): TGTGCCAGCAGCCACATGGCCACGTCCTATGGCTACACCTTC. Translating gives CASSHMATSYGYTF.

This clone has just one count. In nucleotides, the CDR3 is TGCGCCAGCAGCTCCTCTGTTAGCGGGAGGGGCACAGATACGCAGTATTTT. Its translation: CASSSSVSGRGTDTQYF. V and J are TRBV5-1 and TRBJ2-3; 11 positions agree with TRBD2. Germline CDR1 reads SGHRS; CDR2 reads YFSETQ. The length of the CDR3 is 17 residues. The V and J ends lost 3 bases and 1 base, in that order; junction bases with no gene match: 7.

The V gene is TRBV7-6, the J gene TRBJ2-3, with TRBD1 matching 8 bases. CDR3 length: 14 residues. Germline loops: CDR1 SGHVS, CDR2 FNYEAQ. Trimming cost V 5 bases and J 2 bases; bases outside gene matches: 3. The CDR3 protein is CASSVDRVTDTQYF. The DNA of the CDR3 is TGTGCCAGCAGCGTGGACAGGGTCACAGATACGCAGTATTTT. Filled out from reference TRBV7-6 and TRBJ2-3, the complete variable domain reads GAGVSQSPRYKVTKRGQDVALRCDPISGHVSLYWYRQALGQGPEFLTYFNYEAQQDKSGLPNDRFSAERPEGSISTLTIQRTEQRDSAMYRCASSVDRVTDTQYFGPGTRLTVL.

J is TRBJ2-2 and V is TRBV28; the match to TRBD1 covers 8 bases. Looked up from germline, CDR1 is MDHEN and CDR2 is SYDVKM. This CDR3 region has 15 residues. The ends lost 6 bases at V and 4 bases at J; junction bases unmatched: 7. The CDR3 DNA reads as TGTGCCAGCAGACCGACAGGGGCGGGCACCGGGGAGCTGTTTTTT. Its translation: CASRPTGAGTGELFF.

V gene TRBV30 combines with J gene TRBJ1-1, with 8 bases lining up with TRBD1. V shed 2 bases and J 1 base; nucleotides not matched to a gene: 6. This CDR3 has 15 residues. Germline lookup yields CDR1 GTSNPN and CDR2 SVGIG (reference sequence). The CDR3 sequence is CAWSLRDRRNTEAFF. The CDR3 nucleotides read TGTGCCTGGAGTCTTCGGGACAGGCGGAACACTGAAGCTTTCTTT.

The CDR3 DNA reads as TGTGCCAGCAGCCAAGACAGGGTTACCGGGGAGCTGTTTTTT. It is translated as CASSQDRVTGELFF. The chain joins TRBV14 to TRBJ2-2, with D perhaps TRBD1 (5 bases). Trimming shortened V by 0 bases and J by 5 bases, and 7 bases separated the two germline ends. Germline V gives CDR1 SGHDN, CDR2 FVKESK. CDR3 size: 14 residues.

This clone was recorded only once. The junction shows a germline mismatch at one end, possibly a read error. The chain employs TRBV30 and TRBJ1-4, with unresolved D. This CDR3 has 13 residues. Germline values: CDR1 GTSNPN, CDR2 SVGIG (reference sequence). DNA of the CDR3: TGTGCCTGCTTAAAAGAAACTAGTGAAAAACTGTTTTTT. Residues: CACLKETSEKLFF.

The chain carries TRBV5-1 and TRBJ1-4, with 9 bases fitting TRBD1. Germline V gene sequence: CDR1 SGHRS, CDR2 YFSETQ. V gave up 3 bases and J gave up 8 bases; unmatched junction bases: 11. CDR3 length: 16 residues. CDR3 nucleotides: TGCGCCAGCAGCTATGGAGCGGGACAGGGTAAAGAAAAACTGTTTTTT. This translates into CASSYGAGQGKEKLFF.

With respect to this clone: At the DNA level, this CDR3 is encoded by other sequences in the same sample as well. This chain uses TRBV7-2 with TRBJ2-5, with 14 bases lining up with TRBD2. The CDR3 is 16 residues long. In germline, CDR1 is SGHTA, CDR2 FQGNSA. Trimming cost V 5 bases and J 2 bases; bases outside gene matches: 4. As DNA, the CDR3 is TGTGCCAGCAGCCTAGGACTAGCGGGGGGTCAAGAGACCCAGTACTTC. This codes for CASSLGLAGGQETQYF.

The genes are TRBV7-9 and TRBJ1-1; no firm D call. Between the trimmed V and J ends, which lost 3 bases and 3 bases, there was a span of 8 bases. This CDR3 region has 13 residues. Germline loops: CDR1 SEHNR, CDR2 FQNEAQ (reference sequence). The CDR3 bases are TGTGCCAGCAGCTTCGACACCTACACTGAAGCTTTCTTT. This sequence encodes CASSFDTYTEAFF.

This clone occurred a few times. The chain couples TRBV7-9 to TRBJ2-1; D is unresolved. The CDR3 spans 11 residues. The germline V and J ends were trimmed by 1 base and 8 bases, with 3 bases remaining between them. Germline V gene sequence: CDR1 SEHNR, CDR2 FQNEAQ (reference sequence). This CDR3 is CASSLVYEQFF. The DNA for the CDR3 is TGTGCCAGCAGCTTAGTCTATGAGCAGTTCTTC.

This clone was seen once. The J gene is TRBJ1-4, the V gene TRBV28; TRBD1 aligns across 7 bases. J lost 7 bases, V lost 2 bases, and 7 bases had no gene match. The germline gives CDR1 MDHEN, CDR2 SYDVKM. The CDR3 extends over 15 amino acids. CDR3 bases: TGTGCCAGCAGTTTACAAGTCCCAGGGGGTGAAAAACTGTTTTTT. This codes for CASSLQVPGGEKLFF.

V gene TRBV28 combines with J gene TRBJ1-5; 11 nucleotides align to TRBD1. The CDR3 totals 15 residues. Germline-derived CDR1 and CDR2 are MDHEN and SYDVKM. V was pared by 5 bases and J by 5 bases, with 5 bases of the junction left unmatched. CDR3 sequence reads: CASSPQGQGDQPQHF. In nucleotides, the CDR3 is TGTGCCAGCAGTCCCCAGGGACAGGGGGATCAGCCCCAGCATTTT.

The V call is TRBV2, the J call TRBJ1-6; 9 bases match TRBD1. Germline loops: CDR1 SNHLY, CDR2 FYNNEI. The CDR3 is made up of 14 amino acids. Losses at the gene ends were 6 bases for V and 7 bases for J; bases not matched to a gene: 4. Written as DNA, the CDR3 is TGTGCCAGCAGCGGACAGGGGTCCAATTCACCCCTCCACTTT. Its protein is CASSGQGSNSPLHF.

The chain employs TRBV2 and TRBJ1-5; D uncertain. Trimming took 3 bases from V and 11 from J, leaving 11 bases between them. The CDR3 spans 12 residues. The germline V gene encodes CDR1 SNHLY and CDR2 FYNNEI. As DNA, the CDR3 is TGTGCCAGCAGTGATAGCGGGCTTACCCAGCATTTT. Translation gives CASSDSGLTQHF. The entire variable domain, with the rest obtained from reference TRBV2 and TRBJ1-5, is as follows: EPEVTQTPSHQVTQMGQEVILRCVPISNHLYFYWYRQILGQKVEFLVSFYNNEISEKSEIFDDQFSVERPDGSNFTLKIRSTKLEDSAMYFCASSDSGLTQHFGDGTRLSIL.

This clone was picked up one time. The V and J genes are TRBV24-1 and TRBJ2-3; D is uncertain. CDR3 length equals 15 residues. Germline CDR1 and CDR2: KGHDR and SFDVKD. Between the trimmed V and J ends, which lost 3 bases and 1 base, there was a span of 10 bases. The CDR3 DNA is TGTGCCACCAGTGATCCGGGTAAGGGCACAGATACGCAGTATTTT. Translation gives CATSDPGKGTDTQYF.

The genes are TRBV5-4 and TRBJ2-1, with 8 bases matching TRBD1. Trimming cost V 3 bases and J 2 bases; bases outside gene matches: 7. This CDR3 spans 16 amino acids. CDR1 is SGHNT and CDR2 is YYREEE in the germline V gene (reference sequence). The CDR3 DNA reads TGTGCCAGCAGCTCCTCCGGGACAGGCCCCTACAATGAGCAGTTCTTC. This sequence encodes CASSSSGTGPYNEQFF.

The chain combines TRBV7-6 with TRBJ1-1; no clear D. This CDR3 has 15 residues. V gave up 5 bases and J gave up 4 bases, with 17 bases separating them. Germline V gene data show CDR1 as SGHVS and CDR2 as FNYEAQ. Here the CDR3 DNA reads TGTGCCAGCAGCCTGGGCACGGCCCCATCCACTGAAGCTTTCTTT. It codes for CASSLGTAPSTEAFF.

This sequence joins TRBV5-1 and TRBJ1-5; D is undetermined. V lost 2 bases and J 0 bases, leaving 9 bases between the germline ends. From germline, CDR1 is SGHRS and CDR2 YFSETQ. The CDR3 totals 15 residues. The CDR3 region has the DNA TGCGCCAGCAGCTTAGCGGGGAGTAGCAATCAGCCCCAGCATTTT. Translating it yields CASSLAGSSNQPQHF.

The chain combines TRBV7-2 with TRBJ1-6, with D possibly matching TRBD1 (5 bases). V lost 3 bases, J lost 9 bases, and 15 bases lay in between. CDR1 and CDR2 from the germline V gene are SGHTA and FQGNSA. The CDR3 has 15 amino acids. The CDR3 sequence: CASSFDHRQGSPLHF. Written as DNA, the CDR3 is TGTGCCAGCAGCTTCGACCACCGGCAGGGTTCACCCCTCCACTTT.

The chain uses TRBV6-5 and TRBJ1-5; no definite D call. Germline-derived CDR1 and CDR2 are MNHEY and SVGAGI. The CDR3 spans 15 residues. The V end lost 0 bases, the J end lost 1 base, and 7 bases lay between the germline ends. Here the CDR3 reads CASSYSGGSNQPQHF. CDR3 nucleotide sequence: TGTGCCAGCAGTTACTCAGGAGGGAGCAATCAGCCCCAGCATTTT.

V and J are TRBV6-5 and TRBJ1-5, with 8 bases fitting TRBD1. V gave up 8 bases and J gave up 6 bases; unmatched junction bases: 9. The CDR3 covers 14 residues. Germline assignment: CDR1 MNHEY and CDR2 SVGAGI. DNA of the CDR3: TGTGCCAGCCGGGACAGGAAAGTCTCTCAGCCCCAGCATTTT. It translates to CASRDRKVSQPQHF.